A single sample is the source of the 18 T cell receptor beta chains below, sequenced in a study of CD4 T cells in relation to SARS-CoV-2 and coronaviruses. The antigens for these receptors are not known. The data were produced by immunoSEQ multiplex PCR, yet TCRdb's version contains in-frame clones alone and is incomplete. The repertoire has about 40,000 clones, approximately 77% of them found once; the top ten carry 3.5% to 5%. The sequencing input was naive CD4+ T cells from PBMCs, cultured in vitro. Regarding subset: naive CD4+ T cells isolated by negative enrichment. These TCRs come from an adult with COVID-19.

V usage is TRBV5-5 and J usage is TRBJ2-5; 8 bases align to TRBD2. The CDR3 contains 16 residues. The J segment lost 3 bases and the V segment lost 3 bases, leaving 10 bases of the junction unmatched. Looked up from germline, CDR1 is SGHKS and CDR2 is YYEKEE (reference sequence). CDR3 bases: TGTGCCAGCAGCTCACGCCCTTTCGGGGGGGAAGAGACCCAGTACTTC. The encoded protein is CASSSRPFGGEETQYF.

The rearrangement joins TRBV11-2 to TRBJ2-5; the D is unclear. The CDR3 has 18 amino acids. Between the trimmed V and J ends, which lost 0 bases and 1 base, there was a span of 18 bases. Per germline, CDR1 SGHAT and CDR2 FQNNGV. The CDR3 loop reads CASSLDFVRRNGQETQYF. The CDR3 nucleotides are TGTGCCAGCAGCTTAGATTTTGTGCGGCGAAACGGCCAAGAGACCCAGTACTTC.

The chain employs TRBV2 and TRBJ2-7, with TRBD1 as a possible D gene (5 bases). Germline V gene lookup returns CDR1 SNHLY and CDR2 FYNNEI. The CDR3 is 14 amino acids. The V and J ends lost 1 base and 3 bases respectively, with 10 bases between them. CDR3 region: CASSEEQDGYEQYF. The CDR3 DNA follows: TGTGCCAGCAGTGAAGAACAGGACGGCTACGAGCAGTACTTC.

This chain joins TRBV3-1 (or the pseudogene TRBV3-2) and TRBJ1-5; the D is unclear. The V and J ends lost 5 bases and 5 bases respectively, with 19 bases between them. Germline V gives CDR1 LGHDT, CDR2 YNNKEL (reference sequence). The CDR3 sequence is 16 residues long. As DNA, the CDR3 is TGTGCCAGCAGCAAGGTTCCCATTTTTGATCATCAGCCCCAGCATTTT. This translates into CASSKVPIFDHQPQHF.

J is TRBJ2-1 and V is TRBV4-2; D is ambiguous. With 0 bases removed from V and 6 bases from J, the gap between germline ends came to 18 bases. This CDR3 is built from 17 residues. Germline V gene sequence: CDR1 LGHNA, CDR2 YNFKEQ. The CDR3 here is CASSQDQKRTERNEQFF. The CDR3 bases are TGTGCCAGCAGCCAAGATCAGAAACGGACGGAGCGCAATGAGCAGTTCTTC.

V and J are TRBV30 and TRBJ2-3; 7 bases map to TRBD2. Germline V lookup: CDR1 GTSNPN, CDR2 SVGIG (reference sequence). This CDR3 is 14 amino acids long. V shed 4 bases and J 1 base; nucleotides not matched to a gene: 5. The CDR3 loop reads CAWNLAEGTDTQYF. The CDR3 region has the DNA TGTGCCTGGAACCTAGCGGAGGGCACAGATACGCAGTATTTT.

J is TRBJ1-5 and V is TRBV7-2, with D uncertain. CDR1 SGHTA and CDR2 FQGNSA come from the germline V gene. Trimming shortened V by 3 bases and J by 7 bases, and 10 bases separated the two germline ends. The CDR3 runs 13 residues. In DNA, the CDR3 is TGTGCCAGCAGCTTCTTGGAAAGGCAGCCCCAGCATTTT. Translated: CASSFLERQPQHF.

For the CDR3, the DNA is TGTGCCAGCAGTGACTCGATAGTCAGGGGAGAGCAGTTCTTC. It encodes CASSDSIVRGEQFF. The chain couples TRBV6-4 to TRBJ2-1; possible D gene TRBD1, 6 bases. The V gene lost 0 bases and the J gene lost 10 bases, with 13 bases spanning the gap. CDR3 size: 14 residues. Germline-derived CDR1 and CDR2 are MRHNA and SNTAGT.

This chain uses TRBV7-8 with TRBJ2-7, with D perhaps TRBD1 (7 bases). Germline-derived CDR1 and CDR2 are SGHVS and FQNEAQ. CDR3 size: 15 residues. V gave up 5 bases and J gave up 2 bases, with 16 bases separating them. The CDR3 protein is CASSPTRGDPYEQYF. CDR3 DNA: TGTGCCAGCAGCCCCACCAGGGGGGATCCCTACGAGCAGTACTTC. Full variable domain (missing parts from reference TRBV7-8 and TRBJ2-7): GAGVSQSPRYKVAKRGQDVALRCDPISGHVSLFWYQQALGQGPEFLTYFQNEAQLDKSGLPSDRFFAERPEGSVSTLKIQRTQQEDSAVYLCASSPTRGDPYEQYFGPGTRLTVT.

This clone came up once. The gene calls are TRBV13 and TRBJ2-1, with TRBD1 matching 8 bases. The CDR3 runs 13 residues. J was trimmed by 8 bases and V by 5 bases; bases with no gene match: 5. Germline CDR1 PRHDT, CDR2 FYEKMQ (reference sequence). The CDR3 region is CASSGPGGDEQFF. The CDR3 DNA reads as TGTGCCAGCAGCGGACCAGGGGGCGATGAGCAGTTCTTC.

The rearrangement links TRBV9 to TRBJ2-1; 8 bases map to TRBD2. The CDR3 covers 17 residues. Trimming took 3 bases from V and 3 from J; bases not matched to a gene: 11. CDR1 and CDR2 (germline): SGDLS, YYNGEE. The CDR3 region is CASSADLTGLVYNEQFF. CDR3 DNA sequence: TGTGCCAGCAGCGCAGATCTCACGGGACTAGTCTACAATGAGCAGTTCTTC. Full variable domain (outside the CDR3, taken from reference TRBV9 and TRBJ2-1): DSGVTQTPKHLITATGQRVTLRCSPRSGDLSVYWYQQSLDQGLQFLIQYYNGEERAKGNILERFSAQQFPDLHSELNLSSLELGDSALYFCASSADLTGLVYNEQFFGPGTRLTVL.

The gene calls are TRBV6-5 and TRBJ1-2; tentative D call: TRBD1 (6 bases). The CDR3 consists of 14 residues. V was clipped by 6 bases and J by 7 bases, with 18 bases between them. The V gene's germline CDR1 is MNHEY and CDR2 SVGAGI. The CDR3 region is CASRPVSGGGGYTF. The DNA of the CDR3 is TGTGCCAGCAGGCCCGTTAGCGGGGGCGGTGGCTACACCTTC.

CDR3 bases: TGCGCCAGTAGGGAGAACACTGAAGCTTTCTTT. It translates to CASRENTEAFF. The chain couples TRBV5-1 to TRBJ1-1; D is unresolved. The CDR3 contains 11 residues. Germline values: CDR1 SGHRS, CDR2 YFSETQ. V gave up 8 bases and J gave up 1 base, with 6 bases separating them.

The chain uses TRBV18 and TRBJ2-2; D is possibly TRBD1 (6 bases). In germline, CDR1 is KGHSH, CDR2 LQKENI. V dropped 3 bases and J dropped 0 bases, with 14 bases sitting between them. This CDR3 is built from 17 residues. This CDR3 reads CASSPRGPGTNTGELFF. CDR3 coding DNA: TGTGCCAGCTCACCCAGGGGTCCCGGGACGAACACCGGGGAGCTGTTTTTT.

The rearrangement links TRBV7-9 to TRBJ2-3, with 7 bases fitting TRBD2. Unmatched junction bases numbered 11, after V lost 5 bases and J lost 6 bases. The CDR3 has 15 amino acids. Germline CDR1 is SEHNR and CDR2 is FQNEAQ (reference sequence). The CDR3 loop is CASSVTGTIGDTQYF. CDR3 sequence (DNA): TGTGCCAGCAGCGTCACCGGGACTATAGGGGATACGCAGTATTTT.

This clone was counted only a few times. The chain employs TRBV5-6 and TRBJ2-7, with TRBD2 identical over 8 bases. The germline CDR1 and CDR2 sequences are SGHDT and YYEEEE. The CDR3 length is 14 residues. J lost 0 bases, V lost 6 bases, and 5 bases had no gene match. This chain's CDR3 is CASILSGVSYEQYF. The CDR3, as DNA: TGTGCCAGCATCCTTAGCGGGGTCTCCTACGAGCAGTACTTC.

This chain uses TRBV3-1 (or the pseudogene TRBV3-2) with TRBJ2-1, with 15 bases that match TRBD2. V lost 8 bases and J lost 7; bases outside the gene matches: 0. CDR1 and CDR2 from the germline V gene are LGHDT and YNNKEL (reference sequence). The CDR3 has 13 amino acids. The CDR3 DNA sequence: TGTGCCAGCGGGACTAGCGGGAGGAATGAGCAGTTCTTC. This codes for CASGTSGRNEQFF.

The chain joins TRBV13 to TRBJ2-3, with 12 bases lining up with TRBD2. CDR3 size: 19 residues. Losses at the gene ends were 3 bases for V and 3 bases for J; bases not matched to a gene: 13. Germline V gives CDR1 PRHDT, CDR2 FYEKMQ (reference sequence). CDR3 sequence: CASSFLSLAGGRGTDTQYF. The CDR3 DNA follows: TGTGCCAGCAGCTTTCTGTCACTAGCGGGAGGACGGGGGACAGATACGCAGTATTTT.